This T cell receptor beta chain originates from a study of cytotoxic CD8 clonotypes in ibrutinib-treated CLL. Across the study: Median treatment time before response sampling was 12 months, range 6 to 36. Sequencing produced an average of about 260,000 productive templates and under 100,000 productive rearrangements per sample. Study-level results: T-cell clonality at baseline went above that of age-matched healthy donors and rose and fell with circulating CD8+ T-cell counts.

In the case of this clone: What it binds is not known. Other DNA sequences in this sample translate to the same CDR3.

TCRdb's table, derived via immunoSEQ multiplex PCR, lists solely in-frame clones and lacks some. The repertoire has tens of thousands of clones, about 76% of them found once; the top ten carry approximately 5.1%. CDR3 length: 14 residues. V lost 4 bases and J lost 5; bases outside the gene matches: 5. Germline-derived CDR1 and CDR2 are SGHRS and YFSETQ. This sequence originates from a human donor with chronic lymphocytic leukemia. The V and J genes are TRBV5-1 and TRBJ2-7; 11 positions agree with TRBD1. Sequenced material: PBMCs, taken after 12 months of ibrutinib treatment. CDR3 DNA: TGCGCCAGCAGCCTGGGACAGGGGGTACACGAGCAGTACTTC. Translated: CASSLGQGVHEQYF.